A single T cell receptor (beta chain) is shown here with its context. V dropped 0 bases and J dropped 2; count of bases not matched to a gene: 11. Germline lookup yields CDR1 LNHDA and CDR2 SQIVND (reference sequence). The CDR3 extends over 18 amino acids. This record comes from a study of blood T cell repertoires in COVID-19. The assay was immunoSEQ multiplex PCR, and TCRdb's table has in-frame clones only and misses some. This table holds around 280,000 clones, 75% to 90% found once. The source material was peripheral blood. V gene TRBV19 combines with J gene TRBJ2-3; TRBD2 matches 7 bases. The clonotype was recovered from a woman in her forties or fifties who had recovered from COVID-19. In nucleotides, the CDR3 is TGTGCCAGTAGTATAGACAGAGCCGGGACTACAAACACAGATACGCAGTATTTT. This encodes CASSIDRAGTTNTDTQYF. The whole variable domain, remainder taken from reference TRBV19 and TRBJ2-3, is DGGITQSPKYLFRKEGQNVTLSCEQNLNHDAMYWYRQDPGQGLRLIYYSQIVNDFQKGDIAEGYSVSREKKESFPLTVTSAQKNPTAFYLCASSIDRAGTTNTDTQYFGPGTRLTVL.